This TCR beta chain came from a study of vaccination and CD4 T cells after COVID-19. This clonotype appeared a few times. No antigen is known for it. V was clipped by 6 bases and J by 4 bases, with 15 bases between them. Germline V gene data show CDR1 as SGHTA and CDR2 as FQGNSA. CDR3 length: 14 amino acids. The treatment here: roughly 11-day PBMC culture with coronavirus spike peptide pools or control peptides (ViraFEST assay). Overall study results and limits: The median SARS-CoV-2-reactive clonotype number increased from about 20 to 38, without statistical significance.

The Oncomine TCR Beta short-read assay sequenced DNA from cultured CD4+ T cells. TCRdb re-derived calls from the PCR reads in MiXCR, one entry per CDR3 protein. The sample shows more than 9,500 distinct CDR3 sequences, about 50% of them seen only once. The V call is TRBV7-2, the J call TRBJ1-1; D may be TRBD1 (6 bases). This clonotype was sampled from a human donor who had recovered from COVID-19. The sequenced material came from CD4+ T cells from blood, cultured in vitro. The CDR3 sequence: CASRPTVGATEAFF. The CDR3 bases are TGTGCCAGCAGACCCACTGTGGGGGCCACTGAAGCTTTCTTT.